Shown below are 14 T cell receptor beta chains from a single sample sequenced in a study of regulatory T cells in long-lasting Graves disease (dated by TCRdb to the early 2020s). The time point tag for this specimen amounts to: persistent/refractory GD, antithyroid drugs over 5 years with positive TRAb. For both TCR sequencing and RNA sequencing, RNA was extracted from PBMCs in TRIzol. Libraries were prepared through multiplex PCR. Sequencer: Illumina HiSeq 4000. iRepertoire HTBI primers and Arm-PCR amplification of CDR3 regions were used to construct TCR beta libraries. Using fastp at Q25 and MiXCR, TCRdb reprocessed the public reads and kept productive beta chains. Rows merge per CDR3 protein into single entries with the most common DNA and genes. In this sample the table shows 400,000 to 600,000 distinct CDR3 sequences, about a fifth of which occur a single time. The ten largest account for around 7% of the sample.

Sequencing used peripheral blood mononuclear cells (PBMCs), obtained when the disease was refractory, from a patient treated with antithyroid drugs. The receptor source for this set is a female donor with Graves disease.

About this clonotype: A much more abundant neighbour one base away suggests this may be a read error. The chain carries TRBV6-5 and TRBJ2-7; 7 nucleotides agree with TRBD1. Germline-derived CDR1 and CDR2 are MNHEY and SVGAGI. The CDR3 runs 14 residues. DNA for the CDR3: TGTGCCGGCAGTTACTACAGGGGACCCTACGAGCAGTACTTC. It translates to CAGSYYRGPYEQYF.

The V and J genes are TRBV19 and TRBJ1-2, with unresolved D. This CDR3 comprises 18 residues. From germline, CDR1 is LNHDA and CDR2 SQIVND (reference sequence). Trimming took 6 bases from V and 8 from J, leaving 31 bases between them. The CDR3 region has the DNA TGTGCCAGTAGCCTCTTCACCCCGGAAGTTTCCCTTTCGTACGGCTACACCTTC. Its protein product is CASSLFTPEVSLSYGYTF.

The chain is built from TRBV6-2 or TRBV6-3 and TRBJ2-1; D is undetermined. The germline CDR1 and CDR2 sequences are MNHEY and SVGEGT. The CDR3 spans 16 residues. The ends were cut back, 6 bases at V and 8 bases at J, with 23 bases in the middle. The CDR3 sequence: CASRPPAPGRMDEQFF. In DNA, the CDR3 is TGTGCCAGCAGGCCACCAGCCCCCGGGCGAATGGATGAGCAGTTCTTC.

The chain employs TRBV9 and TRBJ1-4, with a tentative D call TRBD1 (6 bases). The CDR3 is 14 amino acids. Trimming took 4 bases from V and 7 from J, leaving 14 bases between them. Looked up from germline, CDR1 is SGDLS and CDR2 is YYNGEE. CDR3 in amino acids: CASSRGGAGEKLFF. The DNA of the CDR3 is TGTGCCAGCAGCCGCGGGGGGGCAGGTGAAAAACTGTTTTTT.

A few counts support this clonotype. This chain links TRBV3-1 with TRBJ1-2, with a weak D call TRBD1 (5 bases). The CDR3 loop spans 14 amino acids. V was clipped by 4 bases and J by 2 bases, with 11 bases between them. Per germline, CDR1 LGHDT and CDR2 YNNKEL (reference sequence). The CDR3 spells CASSRPGLNYGYTF. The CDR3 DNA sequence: TGTGCCAGCAGCCGGCCGGGACTCAACTATGGCTACACCTTC.

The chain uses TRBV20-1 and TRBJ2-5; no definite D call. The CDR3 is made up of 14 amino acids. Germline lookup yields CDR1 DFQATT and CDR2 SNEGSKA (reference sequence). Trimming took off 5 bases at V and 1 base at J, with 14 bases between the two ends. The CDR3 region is CSAASAIPQETQYF. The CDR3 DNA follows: TGCAGTGCTGCTTCAGCGATACCCCAAGAGACCCAGTACTTC.

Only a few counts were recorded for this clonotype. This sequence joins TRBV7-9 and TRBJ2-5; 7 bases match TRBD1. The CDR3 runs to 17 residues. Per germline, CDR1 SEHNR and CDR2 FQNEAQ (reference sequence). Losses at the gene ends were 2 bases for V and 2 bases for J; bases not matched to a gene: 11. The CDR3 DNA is TGTGCCAGCAGCTTAAGGGGCCAGACAGGGTATCAAGAGACCCAGTACTTC. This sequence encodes CASSLRGQTGYQETQYF.

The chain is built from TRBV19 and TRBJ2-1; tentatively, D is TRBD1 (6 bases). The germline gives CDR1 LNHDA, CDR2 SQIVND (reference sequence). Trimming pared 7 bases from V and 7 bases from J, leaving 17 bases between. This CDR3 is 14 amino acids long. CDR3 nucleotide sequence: TGTGCCAGTAAAACCCTTGTCGGACAGAATGAGCAGTTCTTC. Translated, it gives CASKTLVGQNEQFF.

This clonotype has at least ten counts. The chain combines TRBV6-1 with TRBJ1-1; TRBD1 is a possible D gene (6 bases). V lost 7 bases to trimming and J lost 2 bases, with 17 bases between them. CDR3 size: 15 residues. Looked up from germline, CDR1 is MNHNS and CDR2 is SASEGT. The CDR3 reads CASILTGGQNTEAFF. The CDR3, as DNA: TGTGCCAGCATCCTAACCGGGGGCCAAAACACTGAAGCTTTCTTT.

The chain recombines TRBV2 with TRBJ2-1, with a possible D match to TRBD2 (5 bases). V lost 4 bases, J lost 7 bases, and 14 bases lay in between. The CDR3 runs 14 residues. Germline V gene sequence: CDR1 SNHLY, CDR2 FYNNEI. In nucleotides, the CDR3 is TGTGCCAGCAGTGGATCACCCACGGGGAATGAGCAGTTCTTC. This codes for CASSGSPTGNEQFF. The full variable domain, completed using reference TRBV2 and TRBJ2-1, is EPEVTQTPSHQVTQMGQEVILRCVPISNHLYFYWYRQILGQKVEFLVSFYNNEISEKSEIFDDQFSVERPDGSNFTLKIRSTKLEDSAMYFCASSGSPTGNEQFFGPGTRLTVL.

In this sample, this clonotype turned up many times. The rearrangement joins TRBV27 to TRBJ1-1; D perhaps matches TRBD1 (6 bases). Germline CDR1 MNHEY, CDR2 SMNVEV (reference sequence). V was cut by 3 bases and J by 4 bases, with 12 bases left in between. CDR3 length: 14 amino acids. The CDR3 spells CASSFLQGSTEAFF. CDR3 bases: TGTGCCAGCAGTTTCCTTCAGGGGAGCACTGAAGCTTTCTTT.

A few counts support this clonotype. The CDR3 is CASSYPDSYYTEAFF. The DNA for the CDR3 is TGTGCCAGCAGTTACCCTGACAGCTATTACACTGAAGCTTTCTTT. The V and J genes are TRBV6-2 or TRBV6-3 and TRBJ1-1, with a tentative D call TRBD1 (5 bases). Trimming cost V 2 bases and J 3 bases, with 13 bases left between them. Germline V gene lookup returns CDR1 MNHEY and CDR2 SVGEGT. The CDR3 loop spans 15 amino acids.

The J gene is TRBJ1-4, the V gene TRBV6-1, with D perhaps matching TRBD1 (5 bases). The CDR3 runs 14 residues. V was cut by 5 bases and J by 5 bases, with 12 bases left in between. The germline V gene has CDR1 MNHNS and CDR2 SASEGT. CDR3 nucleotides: TGTGCCAGCAGTCCCTCCCGGGGGAATGAAAAACTGTTTTTT. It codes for CASSPSRGNEKLFF.

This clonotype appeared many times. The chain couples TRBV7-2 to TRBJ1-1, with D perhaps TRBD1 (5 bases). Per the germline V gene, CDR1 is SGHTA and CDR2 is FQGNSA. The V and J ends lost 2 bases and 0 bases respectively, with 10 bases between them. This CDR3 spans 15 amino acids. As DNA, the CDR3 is TGTGCCAGCAGCTTATCCCGGGGGGTGAACACTGAAGCTTTCTTT. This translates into CASSLSRGVNTEAFF.